Reported below is one T cell receptor beta chain. TCRdb reanalyzed the PCR reads with MiXCR. The table has some 21,000 clones, roughly 27% seen once. Ahead of thyroid surgery, no patient had received treatment of any kind. These data belong to a study of metastatic and nonmetastatic thyroid tumors. V shed 0 bases, J shed 2 bases, and the junction held 2 bases outside the gene matches. The CDR3 consists of 15 residues. The V gene's germline CDR1 is SGHNT and CDR2 YENEEA. The clonotype was recovered from a male donor with papillary thyroid cancer or a benign thyroid nodule (not recorded which). Some clones in this sample may be carry-over from other donors' samples. The V call is TRBV11-3, the J call TRBJ2-7; 9 nucleotides match TRBD2. The material sequenced was tumor tissue. CDR3 in amino acids: CASSLDRTSAYEQYF. As DNA, the CDR3 is TGTGCCAGCAGCTTAGATCGGACTAGCGCCTACGAGCAGTACTTC.